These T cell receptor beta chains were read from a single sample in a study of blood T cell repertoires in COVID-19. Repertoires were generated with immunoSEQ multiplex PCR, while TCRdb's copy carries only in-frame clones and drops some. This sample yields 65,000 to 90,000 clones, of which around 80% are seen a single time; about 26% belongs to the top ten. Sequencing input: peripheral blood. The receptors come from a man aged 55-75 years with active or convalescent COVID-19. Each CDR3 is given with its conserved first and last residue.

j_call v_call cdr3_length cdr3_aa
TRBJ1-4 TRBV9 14 CASSGKAANEKLFF
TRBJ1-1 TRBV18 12 CASSPTGFEAFF
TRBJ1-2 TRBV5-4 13 CASSPAGGYGYTF
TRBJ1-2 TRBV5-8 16 CASSLTGQGSISGYTF
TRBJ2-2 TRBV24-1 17 CATSDFARDRFTGELFF
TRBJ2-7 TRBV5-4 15 CASSLGGTGTYEQYF
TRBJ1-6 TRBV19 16 CASSITGQGLSSPLHF
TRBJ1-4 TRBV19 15 CASSIGQITNEKLFF
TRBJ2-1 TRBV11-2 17 CASSLGGAGSSYNEQFF
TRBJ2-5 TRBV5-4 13 CASSLQGAETQYF
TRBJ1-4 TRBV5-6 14 CASSLQGGGEKLFF
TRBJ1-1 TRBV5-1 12 CASGRENTEAFF
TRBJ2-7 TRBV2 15 CASSVDRVGLGEQYF
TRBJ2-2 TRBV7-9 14 CASSLARAAGELFF
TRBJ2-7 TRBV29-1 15 CSVDLDVGASYEQYF
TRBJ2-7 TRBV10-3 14 CAISEGQGIYEQYF
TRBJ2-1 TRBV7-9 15 CASSFSGRLYNEQFF
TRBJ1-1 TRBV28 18 CASSIPGGAVDLDTEAFF
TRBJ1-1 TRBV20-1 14 CSASVGASITEAFF
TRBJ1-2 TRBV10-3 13 CAISGQVLYGYTF
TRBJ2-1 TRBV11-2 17 CASSLGLWESIRDEQFF
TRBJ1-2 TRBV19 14 CASSIGDRNYGYTF
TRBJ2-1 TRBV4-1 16 CASSQELAGARNEQFF
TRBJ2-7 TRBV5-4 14 CASSNPTGPYEQYF
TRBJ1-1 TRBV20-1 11 CSARGATEAFF
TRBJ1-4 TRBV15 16 CATSRDTGATNEKLFF
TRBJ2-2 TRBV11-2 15 CASSLDFGGTGELFF
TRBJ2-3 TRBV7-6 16 CASSYSSSRDSDTQYF
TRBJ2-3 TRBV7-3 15 CASSLTGTSADTQYF
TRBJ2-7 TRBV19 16 CASTLTGSTGTYEQYF
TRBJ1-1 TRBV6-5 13 CASSLGAGAEAFF
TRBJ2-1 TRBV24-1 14 CATSDGTPFNEQFF
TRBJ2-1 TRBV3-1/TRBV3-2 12 CASSRSSSEQFF
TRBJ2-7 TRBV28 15 CASSKDRGESYEQYF
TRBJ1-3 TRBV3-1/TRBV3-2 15 CASSQDRVSGNTIYF
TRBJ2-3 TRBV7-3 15 CASSLLAGVGDTQYF
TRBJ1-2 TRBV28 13 CASSLTGDYGYTF
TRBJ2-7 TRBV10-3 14 CAISAPSGGREQYF
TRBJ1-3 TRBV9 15 CASSALSRSGNTIYF
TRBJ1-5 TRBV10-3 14 CAIRGQGGNQPQHF
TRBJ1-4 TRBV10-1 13 CASSAGDNEKLFF
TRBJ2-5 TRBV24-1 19 CATSDLGRGRAGLQETQYF
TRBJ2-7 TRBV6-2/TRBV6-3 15 CASSYLGTGFSEQYF
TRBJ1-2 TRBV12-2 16 CASRPSYRGANYGYTF
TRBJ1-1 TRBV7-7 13 CASSLERNTEAFF
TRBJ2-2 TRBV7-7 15 CASSEGQGFTGELFF
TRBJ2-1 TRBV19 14 CASSIRDSGNEQFF
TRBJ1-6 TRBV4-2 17 CASSQGTQGSYNSPLHF
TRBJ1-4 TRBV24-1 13 CATSDDGDEKLFF
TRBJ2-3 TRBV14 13 CASSQVHADTQYF
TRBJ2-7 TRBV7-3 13 CASSSSQGTEQYF
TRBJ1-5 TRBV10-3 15 CAISAGSISNQPQHF